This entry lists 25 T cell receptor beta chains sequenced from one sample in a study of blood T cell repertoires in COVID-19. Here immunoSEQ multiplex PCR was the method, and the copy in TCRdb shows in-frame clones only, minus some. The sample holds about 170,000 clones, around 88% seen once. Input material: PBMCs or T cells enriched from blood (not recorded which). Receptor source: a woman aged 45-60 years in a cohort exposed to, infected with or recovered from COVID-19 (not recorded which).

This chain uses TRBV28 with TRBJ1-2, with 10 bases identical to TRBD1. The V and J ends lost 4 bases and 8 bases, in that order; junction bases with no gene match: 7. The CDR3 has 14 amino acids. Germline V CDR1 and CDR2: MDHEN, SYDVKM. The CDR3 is CASSSAGTGVGYTF. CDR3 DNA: TGTGCCAGCAGTTCCGCCGGGACAGGGGTAGGCTACACCTTC.

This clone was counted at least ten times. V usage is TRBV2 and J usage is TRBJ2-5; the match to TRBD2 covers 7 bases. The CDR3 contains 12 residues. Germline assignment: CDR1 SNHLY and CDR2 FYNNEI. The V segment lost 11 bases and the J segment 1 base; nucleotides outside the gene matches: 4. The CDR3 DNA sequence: TGTGCCGGACGGGGGGTCCAAGAGACCCAGTACTTC. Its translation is CAGRGVQETQYF.

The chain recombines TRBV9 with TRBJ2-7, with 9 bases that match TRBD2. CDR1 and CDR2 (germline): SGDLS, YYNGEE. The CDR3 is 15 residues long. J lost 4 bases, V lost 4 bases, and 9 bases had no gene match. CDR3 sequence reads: CASSSRASGNYEQYF. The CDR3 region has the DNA TGTGCCAGCAGCTCCCGGGCTAGCGGGAATTACGAGCAGTACTTC.

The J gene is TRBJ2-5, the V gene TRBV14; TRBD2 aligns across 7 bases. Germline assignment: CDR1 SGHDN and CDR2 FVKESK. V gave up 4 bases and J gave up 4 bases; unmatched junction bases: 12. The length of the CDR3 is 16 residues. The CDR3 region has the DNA TGTGCCAGCAGCCTTCCCGGCGCTCCGGGGGGAGAGACCCAGTACTTC. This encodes CASSLPGAPGGETQYF.

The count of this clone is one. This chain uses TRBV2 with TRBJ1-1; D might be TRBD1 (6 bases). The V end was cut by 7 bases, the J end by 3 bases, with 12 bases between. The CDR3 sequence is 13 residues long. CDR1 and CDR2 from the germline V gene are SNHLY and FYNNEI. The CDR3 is CASKQGSYTEAFF. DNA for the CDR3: TGTGCCAGCAAACAGGGAAGCTACACTGAAGCTTTCTTT.

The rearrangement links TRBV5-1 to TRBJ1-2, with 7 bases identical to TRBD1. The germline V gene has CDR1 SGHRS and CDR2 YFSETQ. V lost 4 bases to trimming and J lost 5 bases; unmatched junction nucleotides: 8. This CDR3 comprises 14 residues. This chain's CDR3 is CASSPPDRDYGYTF. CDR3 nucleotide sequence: TGCGCCAGCAGCCCGCCAGACAGGGATTATGGCTACACCTTC. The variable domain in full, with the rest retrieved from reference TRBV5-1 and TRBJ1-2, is KAGVTQTPRYLIKTRGQQVTLSCSPISGHRSVSWYQQTPGQGLQFLFEYFSETQRNKGNFPGRFSGRQFSNSRSEMNVSTLELGDSALYLCASSPPDRDYGYTFGSGTRLTVV.

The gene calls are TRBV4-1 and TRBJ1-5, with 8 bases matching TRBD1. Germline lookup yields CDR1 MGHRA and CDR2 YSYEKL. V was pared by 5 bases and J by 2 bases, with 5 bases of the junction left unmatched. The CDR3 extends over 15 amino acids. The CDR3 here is CASSSQGAGNQPQHF. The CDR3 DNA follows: TGCGCCAGCAGCTCCCAGGGGGCTGGCAATCAGCCCCAGCATTTT.

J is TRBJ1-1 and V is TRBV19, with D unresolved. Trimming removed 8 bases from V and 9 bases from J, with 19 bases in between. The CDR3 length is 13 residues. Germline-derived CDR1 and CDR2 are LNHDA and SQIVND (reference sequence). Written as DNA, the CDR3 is TGTGCCAGTTCCCCCGGCGGGGTCCTTAAAGCTTTCTTT. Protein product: CASSPGGVLKAFF.

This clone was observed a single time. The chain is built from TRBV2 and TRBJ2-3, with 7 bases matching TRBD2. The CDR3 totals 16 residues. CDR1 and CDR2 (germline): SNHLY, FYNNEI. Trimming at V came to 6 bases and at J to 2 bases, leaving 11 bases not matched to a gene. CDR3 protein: CASRRGLAALTDTQYF. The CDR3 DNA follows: TGTGCCAGCAGGAGGGGTCTAGCGGCCCTCACAGATACGCAGTATTTT.

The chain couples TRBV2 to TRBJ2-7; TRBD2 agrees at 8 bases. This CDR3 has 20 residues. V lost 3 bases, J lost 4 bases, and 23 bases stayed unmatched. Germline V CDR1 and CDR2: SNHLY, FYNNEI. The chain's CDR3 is CASSDEPAGDFGAHSYEQYF. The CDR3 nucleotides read TGTGCCAGCAGTGATGAACCAGCGGGAGACTTCGGCGCACACTCTTACGAGCAGTACTTC.

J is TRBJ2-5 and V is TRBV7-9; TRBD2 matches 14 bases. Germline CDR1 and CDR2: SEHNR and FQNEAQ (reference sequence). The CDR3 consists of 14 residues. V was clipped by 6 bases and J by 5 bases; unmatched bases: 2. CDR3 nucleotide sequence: TGTGCCAGCAGGACTAGCGGGAGGGGGGAGACCCAGTACTTC. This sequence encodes CASRTSGRGETQYF.

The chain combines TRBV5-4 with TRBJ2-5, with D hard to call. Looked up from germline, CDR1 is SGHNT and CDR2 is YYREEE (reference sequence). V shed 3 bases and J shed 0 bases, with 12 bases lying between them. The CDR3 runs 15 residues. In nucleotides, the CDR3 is TGTGCCAGCAGCTCAAAAAACAGCTACCAAGAGACCCAGTACTTC. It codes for CASSSKNSYQETQYF.

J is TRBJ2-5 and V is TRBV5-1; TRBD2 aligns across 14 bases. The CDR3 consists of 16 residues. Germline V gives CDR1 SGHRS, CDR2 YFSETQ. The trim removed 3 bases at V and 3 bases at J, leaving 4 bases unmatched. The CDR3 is CASSSGGLAGEETQYF. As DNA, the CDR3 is TGCGCCAGCAGCTCAGGGGGACTAGCGGGAGAAGAGACCCAGTACTTC.

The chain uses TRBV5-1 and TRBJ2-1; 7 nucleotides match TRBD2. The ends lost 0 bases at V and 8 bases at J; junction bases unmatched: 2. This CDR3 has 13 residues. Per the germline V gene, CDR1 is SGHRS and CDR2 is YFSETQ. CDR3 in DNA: TGCGCCAGCAGCTTGGCCGGGGGGTATGAGCAGTTCTTC. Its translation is CASSLAGGYEQFF.

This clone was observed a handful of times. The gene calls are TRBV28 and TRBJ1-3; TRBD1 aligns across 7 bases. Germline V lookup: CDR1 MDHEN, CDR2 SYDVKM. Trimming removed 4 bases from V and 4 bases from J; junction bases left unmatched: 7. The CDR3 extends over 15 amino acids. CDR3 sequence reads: CASSSGGGQGNTIYF. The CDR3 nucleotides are TGTGCCAGCAGTTCCGGAGGGGGACAGGGAAACACCATATATTTT.

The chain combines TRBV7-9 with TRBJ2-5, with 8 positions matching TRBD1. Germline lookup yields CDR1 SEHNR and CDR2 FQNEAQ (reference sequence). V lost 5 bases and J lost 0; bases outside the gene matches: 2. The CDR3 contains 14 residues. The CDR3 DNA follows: TGTGCCAGCAGCCGGGACAGGTACCAAGAGACCCAGTACTTC. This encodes CASSRDRYQETQYF.

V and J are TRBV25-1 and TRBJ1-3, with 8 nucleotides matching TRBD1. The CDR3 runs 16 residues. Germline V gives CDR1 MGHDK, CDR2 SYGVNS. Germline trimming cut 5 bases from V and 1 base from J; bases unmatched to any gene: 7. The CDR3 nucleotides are TGTGCCAGCAGTCCCCTATGGACAGGGTCTGGAAACACCATATATTTT. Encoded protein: CASSPLWTGSGNTIYF. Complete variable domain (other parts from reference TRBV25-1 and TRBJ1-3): EADIYQTPRYLVIGTGKKITLECSQTMGHDKMYWYQQDPGMELHLIHYSYGVNSTEKGDLSSESTVSRIRTEHFPLTLESARPSHTSQYLCASSPLWTGSGNTIYFGEGSWLTVV.

The CDR3 region is CASSYGQKSSTDTQYF. The DNA for the CDR3 is TGTGCCAGCAGTTACGGACAGAAGTCTAGCACAGATACGCAGTATTTT. The chain employs TRBV6-2 or TRBV6-3 and TRBJ2-3; possibly TRBD1 for D (6 bases). Germline loops: CDR1 MNHEY, CDR2 SVGEGT. The CDR3 has 16 residues. Trimming took off 2 bases at V and 0 bases at J, with 12 bases between the two ends.

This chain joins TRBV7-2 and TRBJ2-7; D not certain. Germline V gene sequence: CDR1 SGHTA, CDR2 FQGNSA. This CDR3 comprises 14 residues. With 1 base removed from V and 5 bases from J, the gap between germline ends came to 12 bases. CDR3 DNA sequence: TGTGCCAGCAGCTTAGTGCTCGCGGTCCACGAGCAGTACTTC. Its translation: CASSLVLAVHEQYF.

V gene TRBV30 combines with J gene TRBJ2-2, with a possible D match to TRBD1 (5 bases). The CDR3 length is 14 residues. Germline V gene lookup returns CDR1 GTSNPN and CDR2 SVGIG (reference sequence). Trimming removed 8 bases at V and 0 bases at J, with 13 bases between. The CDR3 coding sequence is TGTGCCGGTTTGGGGCTAGCGAACACCGGGGAGCTGTTTTTT. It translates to CAGLGLANTGELFF.

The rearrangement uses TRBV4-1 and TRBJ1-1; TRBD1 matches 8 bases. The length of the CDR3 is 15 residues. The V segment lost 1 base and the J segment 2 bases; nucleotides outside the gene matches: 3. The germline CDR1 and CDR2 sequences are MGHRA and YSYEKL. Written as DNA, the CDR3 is TGCGCCAGCAGCCAAGCTGGACAGGGTAACACTGAAGCTTTCTTT. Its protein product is CASSQAGQGNTEAFF.

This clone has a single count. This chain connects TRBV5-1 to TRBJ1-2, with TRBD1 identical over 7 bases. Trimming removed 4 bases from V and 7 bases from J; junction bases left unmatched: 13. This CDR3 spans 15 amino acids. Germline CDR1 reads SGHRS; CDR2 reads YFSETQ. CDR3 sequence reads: CASSPEGTEVFGYTF. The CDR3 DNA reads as TGCGCCAGCAGCCCGGAAGGGACAGAGGTTTTTGGCTACACCTTC.

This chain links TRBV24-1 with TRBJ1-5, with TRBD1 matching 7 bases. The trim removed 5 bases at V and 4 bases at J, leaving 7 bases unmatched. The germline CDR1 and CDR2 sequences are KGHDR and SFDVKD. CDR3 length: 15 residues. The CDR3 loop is CATSASGQQNQPQHF. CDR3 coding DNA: TGTGCCACCAGTGCCTCGGGACAGCAAAATCAGCCCCAGCATTTT.

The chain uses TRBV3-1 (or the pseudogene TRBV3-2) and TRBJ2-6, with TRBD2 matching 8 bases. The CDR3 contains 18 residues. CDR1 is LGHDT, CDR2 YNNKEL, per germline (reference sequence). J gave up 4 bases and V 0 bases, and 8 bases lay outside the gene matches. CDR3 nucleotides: TGTGCCAGCAGCCAAGAGGGGACTAGAAAGGCCGGGGCCAACGTCCTGACTTTC. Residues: CASSQEGTRKAGANVLTF.

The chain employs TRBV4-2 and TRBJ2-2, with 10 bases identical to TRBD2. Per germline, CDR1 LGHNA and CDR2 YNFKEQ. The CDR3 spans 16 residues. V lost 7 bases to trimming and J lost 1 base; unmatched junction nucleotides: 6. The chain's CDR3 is CASTFLAGENTGELFF. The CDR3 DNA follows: TGTGCCAGCACCTTCCTAGCGGGAGAGAACACCGGGGAGCTGTTTTTT.